These T cell receptor beta chains were read from a single sample in a study of B cell selection in AIRE deficiency. Assay used: immunoSEQ multiplex PCR; TCRdb lists only in-frame clones, some missing. This table has around 26,000 clones, about nine tenths appearing once. Input material: CD4+CD25+ Tregs sorted from PBMCs. Receptors originate from a human donor in good health. The CDR3 runs from the conserved cysteine through the conserved F or W. A D gene is named only where the DNA matches it firmly. Some rows have no size entry. The others give once, few or many, or a class for an expanded clone.

j_gene,abundance,v_gene,d_gene,len,CDR3aa,CDR3nt
TRBJ1-1,-,TRBV27,-,14,CASSRRGDYTEAFF,TGTGCCAGCTCACGGCGGGGGGACTACACTGAAGCTTTCTTT
TRBJ1-5,-,TRBV6-1,-,18,CASSEALIGGYSNQPQHF,TGTGCCAGCAGTGAAGCGCTAATTGGCGGCTATAGCAATCAGCCCCAGCATTTT
TRBJ2-3,-,TRBV5-5,TRBD2,15,CASRTSGAGPDTQYF,TGTGCCAGCAGGACTAGCGGGGCGGGACCAGATACGCAGTATTTT
TRBJ2-5,-,TRBV5-1,-,14,CASSIQGREETQYF,TGCGCCAGCAGCATTCAGGGGAGGGAGGAGACCCAGTACTTC
TRBJ2-5,-,TRBV2,-,13,CASMGEVEETQYF,TGTGCCAGCATGGGGGAGGTTGAAGAGACCCAGTACTTC
TRBJ2-7,-,TRBV7-8,TRBD1,15,CASSITGTGTYEQYF,TGTGCCAGCAGCATAACCGGGACAGGGACCTACGAGCAGTACTTC
TRBJ2-2,-,TRBV7-9,-,15,CATNPPGPNAGELFF,TGTGCCACCAACCCTCCGGGACCCAACGCCGGGGAGCTGTTTTTT
TRBJ2-1,-,TRBV7-3,-,14,CASSPPGRDNEQFF,TGTGCCAGCAGCCCCCCGGGTAGGGACAATGAGCAGTTCTTC
TRBJ2-2,-,TRBV10-1,-,12,CASKRGTGELFF,TGCGCCAGCAAACGGGGCACCGGGGAGCTGTTTTTT
TRBJ2-7,-,TRBV27,-,17,CASSSSPRGGTEYEQYF,TGTGCCAGCAGTTCCTCTCCCCGGGGCGGGACAGAATACGAGCAGTACTTC
TRBJ2-7,once,TRBV5-6,TRBD1,15,CASSPGQGFYYEQYF,TGTGCCAGCAGTCCCGGACAGGGCTTTTACTACGAGCAGTACTTC
TRBJ1-6,-,TRBV28,TRBD1,14,CASSPPGQGKSLHF,TGTGCCAGCAGCCCACCGGGACAGGGAAAGTCCCTCCACTTT
TRBJ1-6,-,TRBV6-5,TRBD1,14,CASSQGGHNSPLHF,TGTGCCAGCAGTCAGGGGGGCCATAATTCACCCCTCCACTTT